The 14 T cell receptor beta chains given below trace back to one sample, sequenced in a study of CD8 T cells in ankylosing spondylitis. In TCRdb, the 5' RACE reads were re-called with MiXCR into one record per CDR3 protein. This repertoire shows about 260,000 distinct CDR3 sequences, more than 20% found once; its top ten account for over 0.55%. The specimen sequenced was blood, either unsorted or a sorted T cell fraction (not recorded which). The receptors were sampled from a male donor with ankylosing spondylitis or in good health (not recorded which).

In its sample, this clonotype was seen a few times. The V and J genes are TRBV7-9 and TRBJ2-7, with 7 bases identical to TRBD1. The CDR3 consists of 15 residues. With V trimmed by 5 bases and J by 3 bases, 10 bases remained unmatched. Looked up from germline, CDR1 is SEHNR and CDR2 is FQNEAQ (reference sequence). CDR3 amino acids: CASSPGQTVNYEQYF. The CDR3 DNA reads TGTGCCAGCAGCCCGGGACAGACAGTAAACTACGAGCAGTACTTC.

The sample holds a few counts of this clonotype. This sequence joins TRBV10-3 and TRBJ2-3; the D gene is possibly TRBD2 (7 bases). Trimming left V 0 bases short and J 0 bases short, with 13 bases between. Germline assignment: CDR1 ENHRY and CDR2 SYGVKD. This CDR3 has 17 residues. DNA for the CDR3: TGTGCCATCAGTGAGTCTGGCGGGGGCCCTAGCACAGATACGCAGTATTTT. Translated: CAISESGGGPSTDTQYF.

This clonotype was counted ten times or more. The genes are TRBV12-3 or TRBV12-4 and TRBJ1-2; TRBD1 matches 7 bases. The V gene end was trimmed by 2 bases and the J gene end by 6 bases; junction bases not matched to a gene: 6. This CDR3 region has 14 residues. The CDR3 reads CASSLTGAQDGYTF. CDR3 DNA sequence: TGTGCCAGCAGTTTAACAGGGGCCCAGGATGGCTACACCTTC.

This clonotype showed up many times. This chain uses TRBV2 with TRBJ2-3; D perhaps matches TRBD1 (6 bases). The CDR3 spans 15 residues. Trimming shortened V by 3 bases and J by 0 bases, and 10 bases separated the two germline ends. Germline CDR1 is SNHLY and CDR2 is FYNNEI. The CDR3 nucleotides read TGTGCCAGCAGTGACCAGGGGCAAAGCACAGATACGCAGTATTTT. Its protein is CASSDQGQSTDTQYF.

This chain uses TRBV12-3 or TRBV12-4 with TRBJ2-5; 8 bases agree with TRBD1. V lost 5 bases, J lost 5 bases, and 4 bases stayed unmatched. The CDR3 sequence is 13 residues long. The chain's CDR3 is CASSTTGVETQYF. CDR3 nucleotide sequence: TGTGCCAGCAGTACGACAGGGGTGGAGACCCAGTACTTC.

This clonotype was detected many times. The CDR3 bases are TGCAGTGCTAGAGCCGGGGGGCCCACAGATACGCAGTATTTT. Its translation is CSARAGGPTDTQYF. This chain joins TRBV20-1 and TRBJ2-3; D might be TRBD2 (7 bases). Looked up from germline, CDR1 is DFQATT and CDR2 is SNEGSKA (reference sequence). V was cut by 1 base and J by 2 bases, with 10 bases left in between. The length of the CDR3 is 14 residues.

V and J are TRBV5-6 and TRBJ2-1; D gene uncertain. This CDR3 spans 12 amino acids. Trimming cost V 0 bases and J 9 bases, with 7 bases left between them. Germline V lookup: CDR1 SGHDT, CDR2 YYEEEE. The CDR3 DNA follows: TGTGCCAGCAGCTTGGGGACCCGTGAGCAGTTCTTC. The encoded protein is CASSLGTREQFF.

Many counts were recorded for this clonotype. The J gene is TRBJ2-1, the V gene TRBV20-1, with 9 bases fitting TRBD1. This CDR3 is built from 13 residues. V trimming: 0 bases; J trimming: 9 bases; junction bases outside the gene matches: 3. Germline V gene sequence: CDR1 DFQATT, CDR2 SNEGSKA (reference sequence). The CDR3 loop is CSARDGTGPEQFF. CDR3 bases: TGCAGTGCTAGAGATGGGACAGGGCCTGAGCAGTTCTTC.

This clonotype was recorded at least ten times. The chain combines TRBV20-1 with TRBJ2-1; a possible D gene is TRBD2 (6 bases). Germline-derived CDR1 and CDR2 are DFQATT and SNEGSKA (reference sequence). CDR3 length: 12 amino acids. V lost 0 bases and J lost 8, with 8 bases in between. The DNA of the CDR3 is TGCAGTGCTAGAGATGGGGAGGATGAGCAGTTCTTC. This sequence encodes CSARDGEDEQFF.

V and J are TRBV20-1 and TRBJ1-6; D might be TRBD1 (6 bases). This CDR3 region has 15 residues. V lost 5 bases, J lost 7 bases, and 18 bases lay in between. Germline values: CDR1 DFQATT, CDR2 SNEGSKA (reference sequence). The CDR3 nucleotides read TGCAGTGCTCAAAACCCGGGACACAAAAATTCACCCCTCCACTTT. This encodes CSAQNPGHKNSPLHF.

This clonotype was seen at least ten times. This chain links TRBV6-6 with TRBJ2-7; TRBD1 or TRBD2 may be the D gene (5 bases each). Germline V gives CDR1 MNHNY, CDR2 SVGAGI (reference sequence). V gave up 2 bases and J gave up 6 bases, with 5 bases separating them. CDR3 length: 11 residues. The CDR3 is CASSYGGEQYF. The CDR3 DNA follows: TGTGCCAGCAGTTACGGGGGCGAGCAGTACTTC.

The chain recombines TRBV20-1 with TRBJ2-5, with D hard to call. The CDR3 is 11 residues long. Germline CDR1 DFQATT, CDR2 SNEGSKA (reference sequence). V was trimmed by 6 bases and J by 5 bases, leaving 10 bases between them. CDR3: CSARSWETQYF. CDR3 bases: TGCAGTGCCCGGTCGTGGGAGACCCAGTACTTC.

This clonotype was observed many times. This chain connects TRBV25-1 to TRBJ2-1, with 11 bases fitting TRBD2. J lost 7 bases, V lost 1 base, and 0 bases had no gene match. This CDR3 is 14 amino acids long. Germline loops: CDR1 MGHDK, CDR2 SYGVNS. The DNA of the CDR3 is TGTGCCAGCAGTGAATGGACTAGCGGGAATGAGCAGTTCTTC. Translating gives CASSEWTSGNEQFF.

The genes are TRBV12-3 or TRBV12-4 and TRBJ2-5; TRBD2 might be the D (7 bases). The CDR3 extends over 13 amino acids. V lost 2 bases and J lost 5, with 9 bases in between. CDR3 nucleotides: TGTGCCAGCAGTTTACGGGGGGCGGAGACCCAGTACTTC. This gives the protein CASSLRGAETQYF.